The 16 T cell receptor beta chains presented below share a single source sample, sequenced in a study of T cell repertoires in cytomegalovirus infection. TCRdb re-analysed the reads in MiXCR, keeping a single row per CDR3 protein. The table shows about 920,000 distinct CDR3 sequences, with around 30% occurring only once. The antigens for these receptors are not known. The sequences come from cultured CD8+ T cells from PBMCs, collected from culture after CMV antigen stimulation. The source is a human donor in good health (CMV status not recorded). Some clones in this sample may be carry-over from other donors' samples.

This clonotype was recorded a few times. The rearrangement joins TRBV10-3 to TRBJ2-7, with 9 bases fitting TRBD1. From germline, CDR1 is ENHRY and CDR2 SYGVKD. The trim removed 5 bases at V and 4 bases at J, leaving 6 bases unmatched. The CDR3 spans 14 residues. The CDR3 loop reads CAISPGTGPYEQYF. CDR3 nucleotides: TGTGCCATCAGTCCCGGGACAGGGCCGTACGAGCAGTACTTC.

The sample holds a few counts of this clonotype. The rearrangement uses TRBV12-3 or TRBV12-4 and TRBJ2-1; D perhaps matches TRBD2 (5 bases). V was shortened by 3 bases and J by 5 bases, with 8 bases between the two germline ends. The CDR3 contains 13 residues. The chain's CDR3 is CASSFGENNEQFF. The CDR3 nucleotides are TGTGCCAGCAGTTTTGGGGAGAACAATGAGCAGTTCTTC.

This clonotype was observed many times. The V call is TRBV7-6, the J call TRBJ1-1, with no clear D. CDR1 and CDR2 (germline): SGHVS, FNYEAQ. This CDR3 spans 15 amino acids. The germline V and J ends were trimmed by 6 bases and 2 bases, with 16 bases remaining between them. The CDR3, as DNA: TGTGCCAGCAGATCCACAGAGACGGGCAACACTGAAGCTTTCTTT. This encodes CASRSTETGNTEAFF.

The CDR3 spells CASSLPVVQGSENTIYF. CDR3 nucleotides: TGTGCCAGCAGTCTCCCCGTGGTGCAGGGTAGCGAAAACACCATATATTTT. The chain joins TRBV6-6 to TRBJ1-3; D possibly corresponds to TRBD1 (5 bases). With 5 bases removed from V and 6 bases from J, the gap between germline ends came to 23 bases. Looked up from germline, CDR1 is MNHNY and CDR2 is SVGAGI (reference sequence). The CDR3 has 17 residues.

J is TRBJ2-7 and V is TRBV7-9; D gene unclear. Trimming removed 2 bases at V and 3 bases at J, with 11 bases between. The CDR3 is 14 residues long. Germline V gene data show CDR1 as SEHNR and CDR2 as FQNEAQ (reference sequence). The CDR3 DNA reads TGTGCCAGCAGCTTAACACAGACCTACTACGAGCAGTACTTC. Translating it yields CASSLTQTYYEQYF.

This clonotype showed up just once. The chain recombines TRBV5-1 with TRBJ2-3; D is undetermined. Germline CDR1 reads SGHRS; CDR2 reads YFSETQ. The CDR3 is made up of 13 amino acids. Trimming shortened V by 2 bases and J by 6 bases, and 10 bases separated the two germline ends. The CDR3 region has the DNA TGCGCCAGCAGCTTATTCCAGGAGGATACGCAGTATTTT. As protein: CASSLFQEDTQYF.

This clonotype was observed many times. The V and J genes are TRBV12-3 or TRBV12-4 and TRBJ1-2; TRBD1 might be the D (6 bases). The CDR3 sequence is 15 residues long. With 5 bases removed from V and 2 bases from J, the gap between germline ends came to 15 bases. The CDR3 is CASSGLQGENYGYTF. The CDR3 nucleotides read TGTGCCAGCAGTGGGCTACAGGGAGAGAACTATGGCTACACCTTC.

The chain uses TRBV10-3 and TRBJ1-2, with D possibly matching TRBD1 (6 bases). Trimming shortened V by 2 bases and J by 6 bases, and 16 bases separated the two germline ends. Germline V gene lookup returns CDR1 ENHRY and CDR2 SYGVKD. This CDR3 is built from 15 residues. The CDR3 DNA reads TGTGCCATCAGTGAGCCCAGACAGGAGGTGGATGGCTACACCTTC. Translating it yields CAISEPRQEVDGYTF.

The V gene is TRBV10-3, the J gene TRBJ2-5; possible D gene TRBD2, 7 bases. The length of the CDR3 is 14 residues. V dropped 8 bases and J dropped 3 bases, with 16 bases sitting between them. The germline CDR1 and CDR2 sequences are ENHRY and SYGVKD. The CDR3 DNA sequence: TGTGCCATCGGCGGCCGGGGGGCTAAAGAGACCCAGTACTTC. Amino acids: CAIGGRGAKETQYF.

The chain has TRBV27 and TRBJ2-7; no clear D. The CDR3 has 13 residues. Per germline, CDR1 MNHEY and CDR2 SMNVEV (reference sequence). The V end was cut by 6 bases, the J end by 2 bases, with 11 bases between. The CDR3 DNA is TGTGCCAGCAGAAATACTGTAACCTACGAGCAGTACGTC. This encodes CASRNTVTYEQYV.

The chain couples TRBV7-9 to TRBJ2-5; 10 positions match TRBD1. The CDR3 is 15 amino acids. V lost 5 bases to trimming and J lost 3 bases; unmatched junction nucleotides: 6. Germline values: CDR1 SEHNR, CDR2 FQNEAQ (reference sequence). Written as DNA, the CDR3 is TGTGCCAGCAGCCCCTTGGGACAGGGGAAAGAGACCCAGTACTTC. Its translation: CASSPLGQGKETQYF. The whole variable domain, remainder taken from reference TRBV7-9 and TRBJ2-5, is DTGVSQNPRHKITKRGQNVTFRCDPISEHNRLYWYRQTLGQGPEFLTYFQNEAQLEKSRLLSDRFSAERPKGSFSTLEIQRTEQGDSAMYLCASSPLGQGKETQYFGPGTRLLVL.

This clonotype was picked up a small number of times. This rearrangement joins TRBV11-2 to TRBJ1-2; possible D gene TRBD1, 6 bases. Germline V CDR1 and CDR2: SGHAT, FQNNGV. This CDR3 spans 16 amino acids. The germline V and J ends were trimmed by 3 bases and 4 bases, with 18 bases remaining between them. The CDR3 reads CASSLDGRTASYGYTF. The CDR3 nucleotides read TGTGCCAGCAGCTTGGATGGCCGGACAGCTAGCTATGGCTACACCTTC.

The J gene is TRBJ1-1, the V gene TRBV11-2; D is unresolved. The CDR3 has 16 amino acids. The germline V gene has CDR1 SGHAT and CDR2 FQNNGV. V was shortened by 1 base and J by 1 base, with 13 bases between the two germline ends. The CDR3 DNA is TGTGCCAGCAGCTTAGCTCGCAGCGGACCGAACACTGAAGCTTTCTTT. Its translation is CASSLARSGPNTEAFF.

The chain combines TRBV29-1 with TRBJ2-3; weak D call: TRBD1 (6 bases). Germline CDR1 SQVTM, CDR2 ANQGSEA. This CDR3 has 12 residues. Deletions cut 5 bases from V and 6 bases from J, with 12 bases between. The CDR3 reads CSVLGGADTQYF. The CDR3 DNA is TGCAGCGTTCTAGGGGGAGCGGATACGCAGTATTTT.

This clonotype was seen only a few times. The V call is TRBV11-3, the J call TRBJ2-3; 7 nucleotides match TRBD1. The CDR3 spans 17 residues. J was trimmed by 4 bases and V by 3 bases; bases with no gene match: 13. CDR1 is SGHNT and CDR2 is YENEEA in the germline V gene. This CDR3 is CASSLGTGEKRADTQYF. The DNA for the CDR3 is TGTGCCAGCAGCTTGGGTACAGGGGAAAAAAGGGCAGATACGCAGTATTTT.

This clonotype was seen a few times. The chain carries TRBV11-3 and TRBJ2-3; no reliable D call. V gave up 5 bases and J gave up 4 bases, with 7 bases separating them. The CDR3 length is 12 residues. Per the germline V gene, CDR1 is SGHNT and CDR2 is YENEEA. The CDR3, as DNA: TGTGCCAGCAGCAGAGACGCAGATACGCAGTATTTT. Translated: CASSRDADTQYF.